This T cell receptor beta chain was obtained from a study of beta chain features in type 1 diabetes. A few counts support this clone. Its target is not known. The junction does not match germline at one end; this may be a read error. Study conclusions and caveats: Type 1 diabetes patients had moderately but significantly shorter TCRB CDR3s in all four CD4+ subsets. Whether HLA type influences TCRB rearrangement remained unresolved here. In patients and controls equally, PCR might favor templates that are shorter. It was among patients, rather than healthy donors, that naive, central memory and Treg TCRB repertoires appeared more similar.

Sorting gave populations that all exceeded 98% purity. There are 11 residues in the CDR3. Germline-derived CDR1 and CDR2 are DFQATT and SNEGSKA (reference sequence). The authors reverse transcribed all of the isolated RNA, so sequencing captured expressed TCRB transcripts. TCRdb keeps only in-frame clones here, not all; method: immunoSEQ multiplex PCR. The sample yields under 300,000 clones, around 24% seen once. The origin of this receptor is a woman under 40 with type 1 diabetes. Material for sequencing was naive CD4+ T cells from blood. V and J are TRBV20-1 and TRBJ1-1; tentative D call: TRBD1 (5 bases). The CDR3 spells CSARDLRGEQF. As DNA, the CDR3 is TGCAGTGCTAGAGATTTGCGGGGCGAACAATTT.